These T cell receptor beta chains were read from a single sample in a study of graft-versus-host responses after intestinal transplantation. Their antigens remain unidentified. TCRdb keeps only in-frame clones here, not all; method: immunoSEQ multiplex PCR. This table has some 120,000 clones, just over 90% appearing once. Here the sequenced sample was unstimulated CD4+ T cells sorted from spleen or lymph node cells, taken before intestinal transplant. All receptors come from a human donor who received an intestinal transplant. The CDR3 runs from the conserved cysteine through the conserved F or W. The order of the fields is V gene, clone size, D gene, CDR3 protein. A D gene is named only where the DNA matches it firmly. Clone size is stated in some rows and not others, as once, few, many or a class when expanded.

v_call: TRBV30
clone_size: few
d_call: TRBD1
cdr3_aa: CAWSGTGYEQYF

v_call: TRBV5-8
clone_size: .
d_call: TRBD1
cdr3_aa: CASSLGRQGVLHF

v_call: TRBV6-6
clone_size: .
d_call: TRBD1
cdr3_aa: CASSRDRGVTEAFF

v_call: TRBV5-4
clone_size: .
d_call: .
cdr3_aa: CASSLLGTLDTQYF

v_call: TRBV11-2
clone_size: .
d_call: .
cdr3_aa: CASSLDRDMPQHF

v_call: TRBV30
clone_size: .
d_call: .
cdr3_aa: CAWSVGRGAHGYTF

v_call: TRBV2
clone_size: .
d_call: TRBD1
cdr3_aa: CASTPDRVSIGAFF

v_call: TRBV7-2
clone_size: .
d_call: .
cdr3_aa: CASSLVSSGNTIYF

v_call: TRBV6-5
clone_size: .
d_call: TRBD1
cdr3_aa: CASSYLGQGRNSPLHF

v_call: TRBV6-5
clone_size: .
d_call: .
cdr3_aa: CASTVGSSYNSPLHF

v_call: TRBV30
clone_size: .
d_call: .
cdr3_aa: CAWSFSNEQFF

v_call: TRBV10-3
clone_size: .
d_call: TRBD2
cdr3_aa: CAISGGLAGTYEQYF

v_call: TRBV7-9
clone_size: .
d_call: .
cdr3_aa: CASSPRLGGEQYF

v_call: TRBV6-7
clone_size: .
d_call: TRBD1
cdr3_aa: CASTGTTGGITDTQYF

v_call: TRBV2
clone_size: .
d_call: TRBD1
cdr3_aa: CASSDRGLNQPQHF

v_call: TRBV5-1
clone_size: .
d_call: TRBD2
cdr3_aa: CASSRAGGTSGSYEQYF

v_call: TRBV29-1
clone_size: .
d_call: TRBD1
cdr3_aa: CSVERDRGDEQYF

v_call: TRBV4-3
clone_size: .
d_call: .
cdr3_aa: CASSPSGGNQPQHF

v_call: TRBV10-3
clone_size: .
d_call: .
cdr3_aa: CAISGLEGDEQYF

v_call: TRBV2
clone_size: .
d_call: TRBD1
cdr3_aa: CASRPTGGGMGPLHF

v_call: TRBV5-1
clone_size: .
d_call: .
cdr3_aa: CASSLRGNTEAFF

v_call: TRBV4-1
clone_size: .
d_call: TRBD1
cdr3_aa: CASSRDRGREKLFF

v_call: TRBV6-4
clone_size: .
d_call: .
cdr3_aa: CASSVTARSYNEQFF

v_call: TRBV29-1
clone_size: .
d_call: TRBD1
cdr3_aa: CSGTTGTGGYGYTF

v_call: TRBV7-2
clone_size: .
d_call: TRBD2
cdr3_aa: CASSLLAGGGNEQFF

v_call: TRBV10-3
clone_size: .
d_call: .
cdr3_aa: CAISGAGVGYEQYF

v_call: TRBV5-5
clone_size: .
d_call: TRBD1
cdr3_aa: CASSLRHRGYEAFF

v_call: TRBV6-1
clone_size: once
d_call: .
cdr3_aa: CASSEFGTRNEKLFF

v_call: TRBV10-3
clone_size: .
d_call: TRBD1
cdr3_aa: CAIRPDRGLTEAFF

v_call: TRBV19
clone_size: .
d_call: .
cdr3_aa: CASSVQVSNTEAFF

v_call: TRBV6-1
clone_size: .
d_call: .
cdr3_aa: CASSSGNSYEQYF

v_call: TRBV7-9
clone_size: .
d_call: TRBD1
cdr3_aa: CASSLIWDREYQETQYF

v_call: TRBV28
clone_size: .
d_call: .
cdr3_aa: CASSSQTDTQYF

v_call: TRBV7-6
clone_size: .
d_call: TRBD1
cdr3_aa: CASSPIQGYEQYF

v_call: TRBV19
clone_size: once
d_call: .
cdr3_aa: CASSIQGNTGELFF

v_call: TRBV7-2
clone_size: .
d_call: TRBD1
cdr3_aa: CASSLMGRTGGSNQPQHF

v_call: TRBV6-1
clone_size: .
d_call: TRBD2
cdr3_aa: CASSEGWGLAGEIGEQFF

v_call: TRBV18
clone_size: .
d_call: .
cdr3_aa: CASSPRRDFGQYF

v_call: TRBV9
clone_size: .
d_call: TRBD1
cdr3_aa: CASSSRDRNTGELFF

v_call: TRBV18
clone_size: .
d_call: .
cdr3_aa: CASSPVDSEGYTF

v_call: TRBV6-6
clone_size: .
d_call: TRBD2
cdr3_aa: CASSGRGTDTQYF

v_call: TRBV28
clone_size: .
d_call: .
cdr3_aa: CASSRRDYGYTF

v_call: TRBV18
clone_size: .
d_call: .
cdr3_aa: CASSPRRRGTNEKLFF

v_call: TRBV5-1
clone_size: once
d_call: .
cdr3_aa: CASSLVGGGADTQYF

v_call: TRBV27
clone_size: .
d_call: .
cdr3_aa: CASSRRQPSNVLTF

v_call: TRBV14
clone_size: .
d_call: .
cdr3_aa: CASRRRTGSSYEQYF

v_call: TRBV15
clone_size: .
d_call: .
cdr3_aa: CATSSLGALNTEAFF

v_call: TRBV2
clone_size: .
d_call: TRBD2
cdr3_aa: CASPGGGGGSYEQYF

v_call: TRBV18
clone_size: .
d_call: .
cdr3_aa: CASSPQSPSGAYNSPLHF

v_call: TRBV28
clone_size: .
d_call: .
cdr3_aa: CASSFRRKDTQYF

v_call: TRBV9
clone_size: .
d_call: TRBD2
cdr3_aa: CASSVGLAGRTDTQYF

v_call: TRBV27
clone_size: .
d_call: .
cdr3_aa: CASSSINRPNQPQHF

v_call: TRBV9
clone_size: .
d_call: TRBD2
cdr3_aa: CASSSRLAGGPDTQYF